This TCR beta chain derives from a study of CD8 T cells in ankylosing spondylitis. Study-wide findings and caveats: Seven or eight highly homologous variants formed a TCR beta motif that appeared characteristic of ankylosing spondylitis blood.

Library preparation for TCR beta used quantitative 5'-RACE with molecular barcodes. One entry per CDR3 protein, called by TCRdb with MiXCR from the 5' RACE reads. The table lists about 440,000 distinct CDR3 sequences, roughly 15% of them singletons, with 1% in the top ten. Notes on this clonotype: The target antigen is unknown.

Germline lookup yields CDR1 KGHSH and CDR2 LQKENI. Trimming shortened V by 3 bases and J by 5 bases, and 10 bases separated the two germline ends. The CDR3 has 13 residues. The chain employs TRBV18 and TRBJ1-2, with D possibly TRBD1 on 5 matching bases. The sequence was collected from a male donor with ankylosing spondylitis. Sequences were obtained from blood, either unsorted or a sorted T cell fraction (not recorded which). The CDR3 is CASSPARGYGYTF. The CDR3 nucleotides read TGTGCCAGCTCACCGGCGAGGGGATATGGCTACACCTTC.